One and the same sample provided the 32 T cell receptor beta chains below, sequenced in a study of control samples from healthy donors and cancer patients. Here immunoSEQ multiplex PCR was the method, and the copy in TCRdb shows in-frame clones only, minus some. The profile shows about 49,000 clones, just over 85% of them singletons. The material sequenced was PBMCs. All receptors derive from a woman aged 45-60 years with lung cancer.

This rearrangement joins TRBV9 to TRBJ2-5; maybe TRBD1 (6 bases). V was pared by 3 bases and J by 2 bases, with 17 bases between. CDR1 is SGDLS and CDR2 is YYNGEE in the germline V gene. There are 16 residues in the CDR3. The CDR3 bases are TGTGCCAGCAGCGGTATCAGGGGCGTAGGACAAGAGACCCAGTACTTC. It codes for CASSGIRGVGQETQYF. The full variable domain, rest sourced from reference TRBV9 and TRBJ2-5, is DSGVTQTPKHLITATGQRVTLRCSPRSGDLSVYWYQQSLDQGLQFLIQYYNGEERAKGNILERFSAQQFPDLHSELNLSSLELGDSALYFCASSGIRGVGQETQYFGPGTRLLVL.

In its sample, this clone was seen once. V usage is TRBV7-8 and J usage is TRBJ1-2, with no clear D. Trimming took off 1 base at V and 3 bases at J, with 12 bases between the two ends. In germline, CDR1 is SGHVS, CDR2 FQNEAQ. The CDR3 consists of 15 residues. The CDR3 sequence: CASSLEAEPYYGYTF. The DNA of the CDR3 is TGTGCCAGCAGCTTAGAAGCAGAGCCTTACTATGGCTACACCTTC. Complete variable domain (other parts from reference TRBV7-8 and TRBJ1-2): GAGVSQSPRYKVAKRGQDVALRCDPISGHVSLFWYQQALGQGPEFLTYFQNEAQLDKSGLPSDRFFAERPEGSVSTLKIQRTQQEDSAVYLCASSLEAEPYYGYTFGSGTRLTVV.

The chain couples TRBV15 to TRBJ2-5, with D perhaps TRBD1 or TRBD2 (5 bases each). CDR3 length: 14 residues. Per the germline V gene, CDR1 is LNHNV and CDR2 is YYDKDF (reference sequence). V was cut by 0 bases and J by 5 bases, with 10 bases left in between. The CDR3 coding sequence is TGTGCCACCAGCAGAGACCGTTGGGGGGAGACCCAGTACTTC. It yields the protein CATSRDRWGETQYF.

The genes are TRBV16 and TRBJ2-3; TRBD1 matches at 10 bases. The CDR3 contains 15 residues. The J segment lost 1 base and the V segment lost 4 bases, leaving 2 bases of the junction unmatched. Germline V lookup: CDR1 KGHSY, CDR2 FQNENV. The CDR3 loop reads CASSRDRGGTDTQYF. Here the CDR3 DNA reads TGTGCCAGCAGCCGGGACAGGGGTGGCACAGATACGCAGTATTTT.

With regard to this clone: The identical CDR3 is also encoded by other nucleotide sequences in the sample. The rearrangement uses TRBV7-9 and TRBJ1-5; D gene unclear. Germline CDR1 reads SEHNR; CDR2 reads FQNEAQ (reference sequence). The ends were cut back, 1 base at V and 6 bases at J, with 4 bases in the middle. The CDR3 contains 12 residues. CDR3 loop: CASSLEGQPQHF. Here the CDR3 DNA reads TGTGCCAGCAGCTTAGAAGGTCAGCCCCAGCATTTT.

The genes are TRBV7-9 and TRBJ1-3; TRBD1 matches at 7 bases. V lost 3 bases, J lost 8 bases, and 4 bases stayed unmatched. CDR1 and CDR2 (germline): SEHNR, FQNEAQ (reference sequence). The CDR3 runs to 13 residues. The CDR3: CASSLGTVDTIYF. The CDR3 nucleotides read TGTGCCAGCAGCTTGGGGACAGTGGACACCATATATTTT.

Here the CDR3 reads CASRRGGFSNQPQHF. In DNA form, the CDR3 reads TGTGCCAGCAGACGGGGGGGGTTTAGCAATCAGCCCCAGCATTTT. The V and J genes are TRBV28 and TRBJ1-5; perhaps TRBD1 as D (5 bases). The germline V gene encodes CDR1 MDHEN and CDR2 SYDVKM. The V and J ends lost 6 bases and 0 bases respectively, with 12 bases between them. There are 15 residues in the CDR3.

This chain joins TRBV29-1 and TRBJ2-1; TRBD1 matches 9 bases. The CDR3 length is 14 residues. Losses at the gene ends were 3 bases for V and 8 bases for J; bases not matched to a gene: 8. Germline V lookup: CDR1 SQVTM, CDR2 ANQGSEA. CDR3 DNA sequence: TGCAGCGTTGACGACCGGACAGGGGAGGATGAGCAGTTCTTC. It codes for CSVDDRTGEDEQFF.

The CDR3 nucleotides are TGTGCCAGCAGCTTAGACTCAGGAGATAATCGCTCACCCCTCCACTTT. It encodes CASSLDSGDNRSPLHF. V usage is TRBV7-2 and J usage is TRBJ1-6, with D unclear. CDR1 SGHTA and CDR2 FQGNSA come from the germline V gene. The CDR3 runs to 16 residues. The V and J ends lost 1 base and 10 bases respectively, with 17 bases between them.

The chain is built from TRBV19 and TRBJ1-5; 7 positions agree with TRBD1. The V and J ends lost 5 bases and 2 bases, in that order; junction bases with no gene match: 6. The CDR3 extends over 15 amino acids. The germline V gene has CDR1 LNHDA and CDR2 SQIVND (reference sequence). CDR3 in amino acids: CASSSGTVRNQPQHF. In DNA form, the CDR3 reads TGTGCCAGTAGTTCAGGGACAGTACGCAATCAGCCCCAGCATTTT.

As DNA, the CDR3 is TGTGCCAGTAGTATGTCGGGAACAGCGGGGCCGAGGGAGACCCAGTACTTC. It codes for CASSMSGTAGPRETQYF. The chain is built from TRBV19 and TRBJ2-5; 7 bases fit TRBD2. J lost 5 bases, V lost 3 bases, and 15 bases had no gene match. Germline V gene data show CDR1 as LNHDA and CDR2 as SQIVND (reference sequence). The CDR3 is 17 residues long.

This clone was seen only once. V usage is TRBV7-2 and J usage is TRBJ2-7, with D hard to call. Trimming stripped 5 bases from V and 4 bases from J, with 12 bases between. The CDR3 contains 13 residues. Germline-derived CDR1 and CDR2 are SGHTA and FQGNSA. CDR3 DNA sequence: TGTGCCAGCAGCCACAGTAATCGGTACGAGCAGTACTTC. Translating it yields CASSHSNRYEQYF.

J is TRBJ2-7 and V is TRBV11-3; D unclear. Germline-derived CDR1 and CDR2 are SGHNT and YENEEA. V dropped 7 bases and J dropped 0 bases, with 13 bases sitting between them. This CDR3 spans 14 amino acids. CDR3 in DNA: TGTGCCAGCACCCCGTCAAGGGTCTCCTACGAGCAGTACTTC. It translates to CASTPSRVSYEQYF.

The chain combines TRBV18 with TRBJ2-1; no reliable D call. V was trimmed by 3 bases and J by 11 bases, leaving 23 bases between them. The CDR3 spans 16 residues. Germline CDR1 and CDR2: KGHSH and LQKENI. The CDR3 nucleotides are TGTGCCAGCTCACCCGAACCGGCACTTTCATCGGTTAAGCAGTTCTTC. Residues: CASSPEPALSSVKQFF.

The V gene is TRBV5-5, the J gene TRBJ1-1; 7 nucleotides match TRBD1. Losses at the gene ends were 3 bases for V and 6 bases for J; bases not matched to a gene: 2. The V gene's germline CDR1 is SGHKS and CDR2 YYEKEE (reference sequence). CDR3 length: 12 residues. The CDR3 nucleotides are TGTGCCAGCAGCTGGGGACAGTCTGAAGCTTTCTTT. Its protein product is CASSWGQSEAFF. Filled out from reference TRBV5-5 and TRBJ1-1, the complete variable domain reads DAGVTQSPTHLIKTRGQQVTLRCSPISGHKSVSWYQQVLGQGPQFIFQYYEKEERGRGNFPDRFSARQFPNYSSELNVNALLLGDSALYLCASSWGQSEAFFGQGTRLTVV.

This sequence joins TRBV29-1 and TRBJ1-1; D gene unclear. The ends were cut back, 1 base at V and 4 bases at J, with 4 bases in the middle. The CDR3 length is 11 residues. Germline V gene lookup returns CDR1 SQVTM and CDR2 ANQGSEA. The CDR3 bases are TGCAGCGTTGAAGGTCCCACTGAAGCTTTCTTT. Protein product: CSVEGPTEAFF.

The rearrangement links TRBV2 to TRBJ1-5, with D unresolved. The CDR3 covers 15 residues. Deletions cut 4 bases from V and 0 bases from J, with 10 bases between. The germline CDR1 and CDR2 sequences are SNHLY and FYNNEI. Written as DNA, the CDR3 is TGTGCCAGCAGTGTTTTAAATTATAGCAATCAGCCCCAGCATTTT. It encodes CASSVLNYSNQPQHF.

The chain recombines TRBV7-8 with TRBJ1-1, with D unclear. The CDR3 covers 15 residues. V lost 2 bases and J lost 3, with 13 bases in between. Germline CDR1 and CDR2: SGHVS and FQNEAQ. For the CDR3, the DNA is TGTGCCAGCAGCTTATTCCGGGGAATCGACACTGAAGCTTTCTTT. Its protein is CASSLFRGIDTEAFF.

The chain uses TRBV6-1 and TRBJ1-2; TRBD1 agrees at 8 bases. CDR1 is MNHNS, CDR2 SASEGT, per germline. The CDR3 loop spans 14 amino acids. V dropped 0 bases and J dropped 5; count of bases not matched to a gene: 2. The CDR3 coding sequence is TGTGCCAGCAGTGAAGCCGGACAGGGATATGGCTACACCTTC. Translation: CASSEAGQGYGYTF.

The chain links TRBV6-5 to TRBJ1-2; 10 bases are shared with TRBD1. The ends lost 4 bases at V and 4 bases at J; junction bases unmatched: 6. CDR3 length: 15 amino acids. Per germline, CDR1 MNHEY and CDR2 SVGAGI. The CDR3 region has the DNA TGTGCCAGCAGTTCCTCGACAGGGGGCATCTATGGCTACACCTTC. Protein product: CASSSSTGGIYGYTF.

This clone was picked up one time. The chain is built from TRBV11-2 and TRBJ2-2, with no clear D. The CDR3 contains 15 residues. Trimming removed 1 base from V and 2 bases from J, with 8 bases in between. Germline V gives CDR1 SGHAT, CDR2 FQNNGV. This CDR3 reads CASSLVAINTGELFF. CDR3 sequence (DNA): TGTGCCAGCAGCTTAGTGGCTATCAACACCGGGGAGCTGTTTTTT.

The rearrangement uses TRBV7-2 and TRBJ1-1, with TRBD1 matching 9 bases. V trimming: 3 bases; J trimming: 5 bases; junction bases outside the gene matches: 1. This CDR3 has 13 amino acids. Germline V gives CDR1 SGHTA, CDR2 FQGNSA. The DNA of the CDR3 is TGTGCCAGCAGCTTGGGACAGGGTACTGAAGCTTTCTTT. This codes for CASSLGQGTEAFF.

The chain's CDR3 is CASSPRASNEKLFF. The CDR3 coding sequence is TGTGCCAGCAGCCCCCGGGCCTCCAATGAAAAACTGTTTTTT. The rearrangement joins TRBV13 to TRBJ1-4; D not resolved. V lost 5 bases and J lost 5, with 12 bases in between. CDR1 is PRHDT and CDR2 is FYEKMQ in the germline V gene (reference sequence). This CDR3 has 14 residues.

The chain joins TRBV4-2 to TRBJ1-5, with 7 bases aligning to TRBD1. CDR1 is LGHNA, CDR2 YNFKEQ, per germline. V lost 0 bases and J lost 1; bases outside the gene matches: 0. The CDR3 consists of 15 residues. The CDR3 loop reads CASSQEGQSNQPQHF. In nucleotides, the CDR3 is TGTGCCAGCAGCCAAGAGGGACAGAGCAATCAGCCCCAGCATTTT.

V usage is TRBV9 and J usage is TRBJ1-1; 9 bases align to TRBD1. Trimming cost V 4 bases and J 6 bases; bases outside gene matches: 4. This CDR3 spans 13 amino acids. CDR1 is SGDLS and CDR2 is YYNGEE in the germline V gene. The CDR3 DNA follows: TGTGCCAGCAGCATCACAGGGGGCTCTGAAGCTTTCTTT. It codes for CASSITGGSEAFF.

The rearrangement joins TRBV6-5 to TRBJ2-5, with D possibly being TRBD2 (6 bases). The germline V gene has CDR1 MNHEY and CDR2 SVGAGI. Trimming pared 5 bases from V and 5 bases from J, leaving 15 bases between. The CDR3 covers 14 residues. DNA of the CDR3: TGTGCCAGCAGTCCCCCTCATCGGGAGGAGACCCAGTACTTC. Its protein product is CASSPPHREETQYF.

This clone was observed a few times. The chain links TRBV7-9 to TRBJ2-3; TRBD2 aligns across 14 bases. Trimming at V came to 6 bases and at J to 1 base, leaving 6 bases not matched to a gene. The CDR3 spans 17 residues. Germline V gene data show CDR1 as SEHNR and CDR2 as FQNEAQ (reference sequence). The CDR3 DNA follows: TGTGCCAGCAGTTATCCGGGACTAGCGGGGGGCACAGATACGCAGTATTTT. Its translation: CASSYPGLAGGTDTQYF.

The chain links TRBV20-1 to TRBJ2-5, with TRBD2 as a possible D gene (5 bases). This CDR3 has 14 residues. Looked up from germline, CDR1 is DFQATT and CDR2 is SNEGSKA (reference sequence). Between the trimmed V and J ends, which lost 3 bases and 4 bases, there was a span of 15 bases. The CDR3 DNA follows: TGCAGTGCTAGTGACAACCGACGGGGAGAGACCCAGTACTTC. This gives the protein CSASDNRRGETQYF.

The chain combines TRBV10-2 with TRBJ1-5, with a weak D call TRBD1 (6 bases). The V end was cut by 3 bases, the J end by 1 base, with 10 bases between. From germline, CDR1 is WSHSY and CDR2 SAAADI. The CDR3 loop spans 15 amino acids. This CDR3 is CASSDSGVSNQPQHF. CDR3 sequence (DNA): TGCGCCAGCAGTGATTCAGGGGTCAGCAATCAGCCCCAGCATTTT.

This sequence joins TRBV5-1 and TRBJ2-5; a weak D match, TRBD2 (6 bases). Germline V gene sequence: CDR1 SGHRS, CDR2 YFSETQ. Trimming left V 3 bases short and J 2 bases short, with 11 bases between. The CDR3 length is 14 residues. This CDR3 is CASSSQTSQETQYF. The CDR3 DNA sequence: TGCGCCAGCAGCTCTCAGACTAGTCAAGAGACCCAGTACTTC.

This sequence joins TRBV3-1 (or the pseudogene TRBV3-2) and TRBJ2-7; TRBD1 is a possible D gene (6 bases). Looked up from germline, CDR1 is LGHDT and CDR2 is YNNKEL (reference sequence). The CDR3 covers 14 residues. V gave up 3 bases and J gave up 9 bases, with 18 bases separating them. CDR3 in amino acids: CASSHHGQRQGQYF. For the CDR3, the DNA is TGTGCCAGCAGCCACCACGGACAGAGACAAGGGCAGTACTTC.

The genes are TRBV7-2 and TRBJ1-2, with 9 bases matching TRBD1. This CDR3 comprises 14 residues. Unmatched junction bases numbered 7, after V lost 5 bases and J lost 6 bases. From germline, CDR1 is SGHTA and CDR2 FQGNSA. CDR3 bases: TGTGCCAGCAGCCCATGGACAGGGGCAAATGGCTACACCTTC. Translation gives CASSPWTGANGYTF.